The sequence of this T cell receptor beta chain was determined in a study of vaccination effects on CD4 cells after COVID-19. About the study: Sampling occurred 16 days and one week pre-vaccination in two convalescent patients.

Trimming stripped 1 base from V and 2 bases from J, with 6 bases between. Germline values: CDR1 LNHNV, CDR2 YYDKDF (reference sequence). The CDR3 has 15 amino acids. Findings and caveats of the study: Infection- and vaccine-induced clones contracted markedly late after vaccination. Spike-reactive clones present post-vaccine in convalescents were predominantly new vaccine-induced clones.

This clone occurred a few times. The antigen is not known. Antigen-specific CD4+ T cells were expanded (with viral peptide pools) by the ViraFEST assay ahead of sequencing. Culturing for about 10 days preceded CD4+ T cell isolation. It was between March and December 2020 that the person had a SARS-CoV-2 infection confirmed by PCR. Cultures of fewer than 2.5 million PBMC per well contained 10 IU/ml IL-2 plus 10 ug/ml peptides. Only in-frame clones appear in the TCRdb table, and some are missing; sequencing was by immunoSEQ multiplex PCR. The sample includes 30,000 to 35,000 clones, approximately 72% of them seen just once.

The input for sequencing was CD4+ T cells from PBMCs cultured with a peptide pool, taken before COVID-19 vaccination. The source is a human donor who had a prior SARS-CoV-2 infection. This sequence joins TRBV15 and TRBJ2-6; maybe TRBD1 (5 bases). CDR3 DNA sequence: TGTGCCACCAGCAGAGTCAGGGCTGGGGCCAACGTCCTGACTTTC. Encoded protein: CATSRVRAGANVLTF.